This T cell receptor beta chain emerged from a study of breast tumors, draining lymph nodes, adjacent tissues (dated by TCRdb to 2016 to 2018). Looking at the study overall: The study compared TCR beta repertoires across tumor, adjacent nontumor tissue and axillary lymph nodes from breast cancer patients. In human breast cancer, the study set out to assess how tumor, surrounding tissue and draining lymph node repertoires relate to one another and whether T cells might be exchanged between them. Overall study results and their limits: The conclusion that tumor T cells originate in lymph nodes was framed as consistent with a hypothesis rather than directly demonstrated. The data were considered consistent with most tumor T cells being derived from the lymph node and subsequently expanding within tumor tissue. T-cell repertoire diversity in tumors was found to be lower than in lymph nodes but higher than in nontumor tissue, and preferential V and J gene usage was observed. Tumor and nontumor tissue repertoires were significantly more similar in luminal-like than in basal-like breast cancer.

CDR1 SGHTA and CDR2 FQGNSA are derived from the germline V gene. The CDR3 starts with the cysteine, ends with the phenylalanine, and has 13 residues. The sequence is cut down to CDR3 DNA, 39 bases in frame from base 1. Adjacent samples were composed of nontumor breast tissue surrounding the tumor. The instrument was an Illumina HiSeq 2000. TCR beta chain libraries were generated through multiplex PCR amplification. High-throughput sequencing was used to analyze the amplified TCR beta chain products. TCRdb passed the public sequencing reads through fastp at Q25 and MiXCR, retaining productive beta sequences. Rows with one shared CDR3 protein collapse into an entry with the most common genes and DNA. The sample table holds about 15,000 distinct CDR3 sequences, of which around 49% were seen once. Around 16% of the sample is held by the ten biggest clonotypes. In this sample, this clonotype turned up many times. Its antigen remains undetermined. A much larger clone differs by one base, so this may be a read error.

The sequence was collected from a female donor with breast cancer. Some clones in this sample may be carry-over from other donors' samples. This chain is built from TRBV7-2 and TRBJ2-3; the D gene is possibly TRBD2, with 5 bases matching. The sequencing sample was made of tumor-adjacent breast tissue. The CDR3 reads CASSLVRGDMQYF. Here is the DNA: TGTGCCAGCAGCTTAGTTCGGGGAGATATGCAGTATTTT. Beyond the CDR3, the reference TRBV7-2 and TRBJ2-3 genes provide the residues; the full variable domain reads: GAGVSQSPSNKVTEKGKDVELRCDPISGHTALYWYRQSLGQGLEFLIYFQGNSAPDKSGLPSDRFSAERTGGSVSTLTIQRTQQEDSAVYLCASSLVRGDMQYFGPGTRLTVL.